This is a list of T cell receptor beta chains from one sample in a study of beta chain features in type 1 diabetes. TCRdb keeps only in-frame clones here, not all; method: immunoSEQ multiplex PCR. The sample lists about 260,000 clones; 24% were seen once. The sequencing sample was made of naive CD4+ T cells from blood. These receptors were collected from a woman aged 30 to 39 with type 1 diabetes. The CDR3 runs from the conserved cysteine through the conserved F or W. Fields, in order: CDR3 DNA, CDR3 protein, V gene, J gene, D gene, clone size. D genes are given only for firm matches. The size of a clone is reported for some rows only, either as once, few or many, or as a class for expanded clones.

CDR3 DNA: TGTGCCAGCAGATTCGGACAGGCCTCCTACGAGCAGTACTTC
CDR3 protein: CASRFGQASYEQYF
V gene: TRBV6-5
J gene: TRBJ2-7
D gene: TRBD1
clone size: few

CDR3 DNA: TGTGCCAGCAGTTGGACAGGACTCTCTGGGGCCAACGTCCTGACTTTC
CDR3 protein: CASSWTGLSGANVLTF
V gene: TRBV6-5
J gene: TRBJ2-6
D gene: TRBD1
clone size: few

CDR3 DNA: TGTGCCAGCAGCCAAGGTGAGGGCTTGAACACTGAAGCTTTCTTT
CDR3 protein: CASSQGEGLNTEAFF
V gene: TRBV7-3
J gene: TRBJ1-1
D gene: -
clone size: few

CDR3 DNA: TGTGCCAGCAGCCAAGAAGGGACAGGCATATATAACTATGGCTACACCTTC
CDR3 protein: CASSQEGTGIYNYGYTF
V gene: TRBV4-2
J gene: TRBJ1-2
D gene: TRBD1
clone size: -

CDR3 DNA: TGTGCCAGCAGCCAAGCCCGTCGGACTGAAGCTTTCTTT
CDR3 protein: CASSQARRTEAFF
V gene: TRBV14
J gene: TRBJ1-1
D gene: -
clone size: few

CDR3 DNA: TGTGCCTGGAGCCTATACCGGACAGGGAGAAACACTGAAGCTTTCTTT
CDR3 protein: CAWSLYRTGRNTEAFF
V gene: TRBV30
J gene: TRBJ1-1
D gene: TRBD1
clone size: few

CDR3 DNA: TGCGCCAGCAGCACCGGAACAGGGTTTGAGCAGTACTTC
CDR3 protein: CASSTGTGFEQYF
V gene: TRBV5-1
J gene: TRBJ2-7
D gene: -
clone size: few

CDR3 DNA: TGTGCCAGCAGCTTTGCAGAAAACAATGAGCAGTTCTTC
CDR3 protein: CASSFAENNEQFF
V gene: TRBV7-9
J gene: TRBJ2-1
D gene: -
clone size: -

CDR3 DNA: TGTGCCACGGGATACAGGGGCTTCTCCTACAATGAGCAGTTCTTC
CDR3 protein: CATGYRGFSYNEQFF
V gene: TRBV27
J gene: TRBJ2-1
D gene: TRBD1
clone size: few

CDR3 DNA: TGTGCCAGCAGTAGGAGACTAGCGGGAGATGAGCAGTTCTTC
CDR3 protein: CASSRRLAGDEQFF
V gene: TRBV2
J gene: TRBJ2-1
D gene: TRBD2
clone size: -

CDR3 DNA: TGTGCCTGGACTCTAGCGGGATACAATGAGCAGTTCTTC
CDR3 protein: CAWTLAGYNEQFF
V gene: TRBV30
J gene: TRBJ2-1
D gene: TRBD2
clone size: -

CDR3 DNA: TGCGCCAGCAGACCCCGCAGCGGGATTGAGCAGTTCTTC
CDR3 protein: CASRPRSGIEQFF
V gene: TRBV5-1
J gene: TRBJ2-1
D gene: TRBD2
clone size: few

CDR3 DNA: TGTGCCAGCACGACCGGGACAATCGTATACGAGCAGTACTTC
CDR3 protein: CASTTGTIVYEQYF
V gene: TRBV28
J gene: TRBJ2-7
D gene: -
clone size: few

CDR3 DNA: TGTGCCAGCAGTTACGGGCGGGAGTACAATGAGCAGTTCTTC
CDR3 protein: CASSYGREYNEQFF
V gene: TRBV6-6
J gene: TRBJ2-1
D gene: TRBD2
clone size: few

CDR3 DNA: TGCGCCAGCAGCCAAGAGGAGGTTGATCAGCCCCAGCATTTT
CDR3 protein: CASSQEEVDQPQHF
V gene: TRBV4-1
J gene: TRBJ1-5
D gene: -
clone size: -

CDR3 DNA: TGTGCCAGCAGTTATGACGGGTCTAGCACAGATACGCAGTATTTT
CDR3 protein: CASSYDGSSTDTQYF
V gene: TRBV6-5
J gene: TRBJ2-3
D gene: -
clone size: few

CDR3 DNA: TGTGCCAGCAGCTTTCGTCGGCTAGCGGCGTACAATGAGCAGTTCTTC
CDR3 protein: CASSFRRLAAYNEQFF
V gene: TRBV7-2
J gene: TRBJ2-1
D gene: TRBD2
clone size: -

CDR3 DNA: TGTGCCAGCAGCCCCGGGACTCTCACAGATACGCAGTATTTT
CDR3 protein: CASSPGTLTDTQYF
V gene: TRBV11-2
J gene: TRBJ2-3
D gene: -
clone size: -